This T cell receptor beta chain was captured by sequencing in a study of beta chain features in type 1 diabetes. Study-wide findings and caveats: TCRB CDR3s from Type 1 diabetes patients were moderately but significantly shorter in all four CD4+ subsets.

The CDR3 is 10 amino acids. The V end was cut by 2 bases, the J end by 9 bases, with 6 bases between. Germline CDR1 is DFQATT and CDR2 is SNEGSKA (reference sequence). Expressed TCRB transcripts were sequenced after all isolated RNA was converted to cDNA. Clones were read by immunoSEQ multiplex PCR, and TCRdb kept only the in-frame ones, dropping some. The table has roughly 160,000 clones, 7% to 9% seen once. This clone was detected a few times. No antigen is known for it. The chain is built from TRBV20-1 and TRBJ2-3, with D unclear. The sequencing sample was made of central memory CD4+ T cells from blood. The TCR sequence derives from a man between 18 and 35 years old with type 1 diabetes. The CDR3 spells CSARKQTQYF. The DNA of the CDR3 is TGCAGTGCTAGAAAACAAACGCAGTATTTT.